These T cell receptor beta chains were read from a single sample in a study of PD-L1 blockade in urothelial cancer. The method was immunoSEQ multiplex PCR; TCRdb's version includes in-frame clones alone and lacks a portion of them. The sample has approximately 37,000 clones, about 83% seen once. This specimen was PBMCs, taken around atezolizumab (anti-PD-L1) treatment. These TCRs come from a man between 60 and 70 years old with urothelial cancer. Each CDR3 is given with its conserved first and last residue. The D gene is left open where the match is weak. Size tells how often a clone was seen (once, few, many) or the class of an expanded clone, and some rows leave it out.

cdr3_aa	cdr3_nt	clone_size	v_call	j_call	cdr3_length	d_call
CASSPGQGFQPQHF	TGTGCCAGCAGTCCGGGACAGGGATTTCAGCCCCAGCATTTT	NA	TRBV28	TRBJ1-5	14	TRBD1
CASSPASVLAYEQYF	TGTGCCAGCAGTCCCGCTAGCGTGCTGGCCTACGAGCAGTACTTC	NA	TRBV28	TRBJ2-7	15	NA
CAISRLEGTGELFF	TGTGCCATCAGTAGATTGGAGGGGACCGGGGAGCTGTTTTTT	NA	TRBV10-3	TRBJ2-2	14	NA
CASSSGGGLDTQYF	TGCGCCAGCAGCTCGGGAGGGGGGCTGGATACGCAGTATTTT	NA	TRBV5-1	TRBJ2-3	14	TRBD2
CASSLDSIQPQHF	TGCGCCAGCAGCTTAGACAGTATCCAGCCCCAGCATTTT	NA	TRBV5-1	TRBJ1-5	13	NA
CASSQGPGQTDTQYF	TGTGCCAGCAGCCAAGGGCCGGGACAGACAGATACGCAGTATTTT	NA	TRBV14	TRBJ2-3	15	TRBD1
CASSPGLAASREQFF	TGTGCCAGCAGTCCCGGACTAGCGGCATCCAGGGAGCAGTTCTTC	once	TRBV6-5	TRBJ2-1	15	TRBD2
CASSEVGGTYSGANVLTF	TGTGCCAGCAGTGAAGTAGGGGGAACCTACTCTGGGGCCAACGTCCTGACTTTC	NA	TRBV2	TRBJ2-6	18	NA
CASSPTGNGGANTYNEQFF	TGTGCCAGTAGTCCGACTGGTAATGGCGGGGCGAACACCTACAATGAGCAGTTCTTC	NA	TRBV19	TRBJ2-1	19	NA
CASSYPETAEAFF	TGTGCCAGCAGTTATCCCGAAACGGCTGAAGCTTTCTTT	NA	TRBV6-6	TRBJ1-1	13	NA
CASSLGGQGEGPQHF	TGTGCCAGCAGCTTAGGGGGGCAGGGAGAAGGGCCCCAGCATTTT	NA	TRBV7-6	TRBJ1-5	15	NA
CASSLGLTYEQYF	TGTGCCAGCAGCTTAGGACTAACCTACGAGCAGTACTTC	once	TRBV13	TRBJ2-7	13	NA
CASSVAIAGGSDTQYF	TGTGCCAGCAGCGTTGCTATAGCGGGGGGTTCAGATACGCAGTATTTT	few	TRBV9	TRBJ2-3	16	TRBD2
CASSLDGGNTEAFF	TGCGCCAGCAGCCTGGATGGAGGGAACACTGAAGCTTTCTTT	NA	TRBV5-1	TRBJ1-1	14	NA
CASSRSGNTIYF	TGTGCCAGCAGCCGCTCTGGAAACACCATATATTTT	NA	TRBV6-4	TRBJ1-3	12	NA
CASSQDGQGYNEQFF	TGTGCCAGCAGCCAAGATGGGCAGGGTTACAATGAGCAGTTCTTC	few	TRBV4-2	TRBJ2-1	15	NA
CASSWDPQGTYEQYF	TGCGCCAGCAGCTGGGACCCCCAGGGGACCTACGAGCAGTACTTC	once	TRBV5-1	TRBJ2-7	15	NA
CASSTSGGFLGEQYF	TGTGCCAGCAGCACCAGCGGGGGATTCCTCGGGGAGCAGTACTTC	NA	TRBV9	TRBJ2-7	15	TRBD2
CASSPGGTSGSYEQYF	TGCGCCAGCAGCCCAGGGGGGACTAGCGGGTCCTACGAGCAGTACTTC	NA	TRBV5-1	TRBJ2-7	16	TRBD2
CASSSRLFGANRANQPQHF	TGTGCCAGCAGCTCTCGTCTCTTCGGGGCGAACAGGGCCAATCAGCCCCAGCATTTT	NA	TRBV7-2	TRBJ1-5	19	NA
CASSAQGGNQPQHF	TGTGCCAGCAGTGCACAGGGCGGCAATCAGCCCCAGCATTTT	NA	TRBV2	TRBJ1-5	14	NA
CASSLAGRLSYEQYF	TGTGCCAGCAGCTTGGCGGGGAGGTTATCCTACGAGCAGTACTTC	NA	TRBV5-5	TRBJ2-7	15	NA
CASSWDPGTGGLKTQYF	TGTGCCAGCAGTTGGGACCCCGGGACAGGGGGTCTGAAGACCCAGTACTTC	NA	TRBV28	TRBJ2-5	17	TRBD1
CASSPTETGAHYEQYF	TGCGCCAGCAGCCCCACCGAGACAGGGGCCCACTACGAGCAGTACTTC	few	TRBV4-1	TRBJ2-7	16	TRBD1
CASSLGVTDTQYF	TGTGCCAGCAGCTTAGGAGTCACAGATACGCAGTATTTT	few	TRBV11-3	TRBJ2-3	13	NA
CASSDVPQPQHF	TGTGCCAGCAGTGACGTCCCTCAGCCCCAGCATTTT	NA	TRBV6-1	TRBJ1-5	12	NA
CASSPNSGGAYEQYF	TGTGCCAGCTCACCGAATAGCGGGGGGGCCTACGAGCAGTACTTC	NA	TRBV18	TRBJ2-7	15	TRBD2
CASSLGQYTGELFF	TGTGCCAGCAGCCTGGGACAATACACCGGGGAGCTGTTTTTT	NA	TRBV7-9	TRBJ2-2	14	NA
CASRALSGANVLTF	TGTGCCAGCAGGGCCCTCTCTGGGGCCAACGTCCTGACTTTC	NA	TRBV2	TRBJ2-6	14	NA
CASSKGQGVSYNEQFF	TGTGCCAGCTCAAAAGGACAGGGGGTTTCCTACAATGAGCAGTTCTTC	NA	TRBV18	TRBJ2-1	16	TRBD1
CASSFQRRSSYNEQFF	TGTGCCAGCAGTTTCCAGCGCAGAAGCTCCTACAATGAGCAGTTCTTC	NA	TRBV27	TRBJ2-1	16	NA
CASSARTSAGVGDEQFF	TGTGCCAGCAGCGCCCGGACTAGCGCGGGGGTTGGCGATGAGCAGTTCTTC	NA	TRBV7-6	TRBJ2-1	17	TRBD2
CASSPLGQPQHF	TGTGCCAGCAGTCCCCTCGGTCAGCCCCAGCATTTT	NA	TRBV28	TRBJ1-5	12	NA
CASTEAGVSSYEQYF	TGCGCCAGCACCGAGGCAGGGGTCAGCTCCTACGAGCAGTACTTC	NA	TRBV10-1	TRBJ2-7	15	NA
CASSLTIYSGGYTF	TGCGCCAGCAGCTTGACGATTTACTCAGGAGGCTACACCTTC	once	TRBV5-1	TRBJ1-2	14	NA
CASSLTPGGSNQPQHF	TGTGCCAGCAGCTTGACCCCCGGGGGGAGCAATCAGCCCCAGCATTTT	NA	TRBV5-8	TRBJ1-5	16	NA
CASSRDRGSYNSPLHF	TGCGCCAGCAGTCGGGACAGGGGGTCCTATAATTCACCCCTCCACTTT	NA	TRBV5-1	TRBJ1-6	16	TRBD1
CASSPRTTSPQETQYF	TGCGCCAGCAGCCCTAGGACTACCAGCCCCCAAGAGACCCAGTACTTC	once	TRBV5-1	TRBJ2-5	16	NA
CASSFGGGLDTQYF	TGTGCCAGCAGTTTCGGGGGGGGCCTAGATACGCAGTATTTT	NA	TRBV28	TRBJ2-3	14	TRBD2
CASSKAGTGGYNEQFF	TGCGCCAGCAGTAAAGCCGGGACTGGAGGCTACAATGAGCAGTTCTTC	NA	TRBV10-2	TRBJ2-1	16	NA